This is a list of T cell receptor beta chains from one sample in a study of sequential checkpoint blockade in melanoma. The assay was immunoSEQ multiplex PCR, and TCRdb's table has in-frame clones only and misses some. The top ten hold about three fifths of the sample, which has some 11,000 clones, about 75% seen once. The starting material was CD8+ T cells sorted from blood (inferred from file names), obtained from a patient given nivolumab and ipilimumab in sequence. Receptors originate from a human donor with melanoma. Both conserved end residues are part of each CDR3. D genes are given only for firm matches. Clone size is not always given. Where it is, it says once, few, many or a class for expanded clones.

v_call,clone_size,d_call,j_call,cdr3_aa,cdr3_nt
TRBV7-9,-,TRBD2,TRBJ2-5,CASSFQTSGNQETQYF,TGTGCCAGCAGCTTCCAGACTAGCGGGAACCAAGAGACCCAGTACTTC
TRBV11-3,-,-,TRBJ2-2,CASSLEPGENTGELFF,TGTGCCAGCAGCTTAGAGCCGGGAGAGAACACCGGGGAGCTGTTTTTT
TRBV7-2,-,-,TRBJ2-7,CASSFDGRRVTYEQYF,TGTGCCAGCAGCTTCGACGGTCGGCGGGTTACCTACGAGCAGTACTTC
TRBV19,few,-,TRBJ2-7,CASSADIYEQYF,TGTGCCAGTAGTGCCGACATTTACGAGCAGTACTTC
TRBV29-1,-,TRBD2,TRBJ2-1,CSVDTSGRALEQFF,TGCAGCGTTGACACTAGCGGGAGGGCCCTTGAGCAGTTCTTC
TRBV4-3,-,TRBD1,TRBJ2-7,CASSYGQGDYEQYF,TGCGCCAGCAGCTACGGACAGGGTGACTACGAGCAGTACTTC
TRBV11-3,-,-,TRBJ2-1,CASSKGDEQFF,TGTGCCAGCAGCAAGGGGGATGAGCAGTTCTTC
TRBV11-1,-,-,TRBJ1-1,CASSLVGEVGTEAFF,TGTGCCAGCAGCCTCGTTGGGGAGGTAGGCACTGAAGCTTTCTTT
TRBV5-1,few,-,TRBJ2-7,CASRLEGSSSYEQYF,TGCGCCAGCAGGCTGGAGGGCAGCAGCTCCTACGAGCAGTACTTC
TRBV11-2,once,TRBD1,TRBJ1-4,CASSLQGATNEKLFF,TGTGCCAGCAGCCTTCAGGGGGCCACTAATGAAAAACTGTTTTTT
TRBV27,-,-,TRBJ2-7,CASGTEILRQYF,TGTGCCAGCGGTACTGAAATACTTCGGCAGTACTTC
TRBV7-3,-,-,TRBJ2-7,CASSPTGPPGEQYF,TGTGCCAGCAGCCCAACAGGGCCCCCCGGCGAGCAGTACTTC
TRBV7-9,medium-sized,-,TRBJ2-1,CASSHSLDQGAEQFF,TGTGCCAGCAGCCACAGCCTAGACCAGGGTGCTGAGCAGTTCTTC
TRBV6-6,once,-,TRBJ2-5,CASSYTGGETQYF,TGTGCCAGCAGTTACACCGGAGGCGAGACCCAGTACTTC
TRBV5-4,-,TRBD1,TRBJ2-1,CASSFRQGAQFF,TGTGCCAGCAGCTTCAGACAGGGGGCCCAGTTCTTC
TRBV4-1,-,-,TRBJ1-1,CASSQDGRTMNTEAFF,TGCGCCAGCAGCCAAGACGGCAGGACAATGAACACTGAAGCTTTCTTT
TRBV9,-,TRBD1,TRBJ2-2,CASSVARFSGPRQGIDTGELFF,TGTGCCAGCAGCGTAGCAAGGTTCAGTGGACCCCGACAGGGGATAGACACCGGGGAGCTGTTTTTT
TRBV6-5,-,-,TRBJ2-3,CASSYYSTSTDTQYF,TGTGCCAGCAGTTATTATTCTACCAGCACAGATACGCAGTATTTT
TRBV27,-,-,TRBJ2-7,CASSSAGLWAYEQYF,TGTGCCAGCAGTTCGGCGGGACTTTGGGCCTACGAGCAGTACTTC
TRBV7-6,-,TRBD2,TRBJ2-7,CASSPGTSGRAEQYF,TGTGCCAGCAGCCCGGGGACTAGCGGGAGGGCCGAGCAGTACTTC
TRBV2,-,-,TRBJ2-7,CASSGSGQGLASYEQYF,TGTGCCAGCAGTGGTTCAGGGCAGGGGTTGGCCTCCTACGAGCAGTACTTC
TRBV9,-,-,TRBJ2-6,CASSVGVGGGWANVLTF,TGTGCCAGCAGCGTAGGGGTCGGCGGTGGCTGGGCCAACGTCCTGACTTTC
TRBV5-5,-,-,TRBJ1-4,CASSLVTDEKLFF,TGTGCCAGCAGCTTGGTTACAGATGAAAAACTGTTTTTT